Here is one T cell receptor beta chain with its context. This CDR3 spans 15 amino acids. In germline, CDR1 is SEHNR, CDR2 FQNEAQ (reference sequence). With 0 bases removed from V and 2 bases from J, the gap between germline ends came to 8 bases. This record comes from a study of shared clonotypes between healthy human individuals. Clones were sequenced by immunoSEQ multiplex PCR, and TCRdb holds only the in-frame ones, with some missing. Among about 2.4 million clones, 80% to 95% were seen once, and the ten largest hold more than 0.35%. The source is a man younger than 30 in good health. Some clones in this sample may be carry-over from other donors' samples. The gene calls are TRBV7-9 and TRBJ1-3; a possible D gene is TRBD1 (5 bases). The specimen was naive CD4+ T cells from PBMCs. Stated subset: CD45RA+ positively selected. As DNA, the CDR3 is TGTGCCAGCAGCTTAGCCGGGGGAACTGGAAACACCATATATTTT. Residues: CASSLAGGTGNTIYF.